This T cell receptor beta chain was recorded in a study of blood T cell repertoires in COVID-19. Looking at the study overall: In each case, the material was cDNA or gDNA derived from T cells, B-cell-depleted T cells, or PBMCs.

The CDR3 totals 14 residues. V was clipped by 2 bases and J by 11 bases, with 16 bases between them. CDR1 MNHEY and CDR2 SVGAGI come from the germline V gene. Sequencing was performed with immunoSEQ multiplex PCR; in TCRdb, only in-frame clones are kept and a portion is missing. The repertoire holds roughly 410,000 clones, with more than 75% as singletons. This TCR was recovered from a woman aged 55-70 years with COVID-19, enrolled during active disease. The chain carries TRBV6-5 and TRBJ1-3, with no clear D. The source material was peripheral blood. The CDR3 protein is CASSYLSPTAPIYF. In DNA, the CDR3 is TGTGCCAGCAGTTACCTTAGCCCTACCGCGCCCATATATTTT.